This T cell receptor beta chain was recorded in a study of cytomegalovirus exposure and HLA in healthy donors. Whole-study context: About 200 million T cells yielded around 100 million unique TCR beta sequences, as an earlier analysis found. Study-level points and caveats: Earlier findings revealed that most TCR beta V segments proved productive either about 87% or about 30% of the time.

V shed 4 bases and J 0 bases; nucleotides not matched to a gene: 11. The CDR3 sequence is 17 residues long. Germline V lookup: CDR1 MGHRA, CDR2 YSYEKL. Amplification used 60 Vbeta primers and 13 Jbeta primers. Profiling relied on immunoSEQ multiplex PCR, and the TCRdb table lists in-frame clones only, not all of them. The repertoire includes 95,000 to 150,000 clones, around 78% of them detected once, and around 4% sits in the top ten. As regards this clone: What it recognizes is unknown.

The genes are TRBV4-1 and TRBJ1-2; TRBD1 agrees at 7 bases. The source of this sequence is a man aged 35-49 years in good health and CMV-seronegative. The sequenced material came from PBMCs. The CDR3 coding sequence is TGCGCCAGCAGCCTTGGACCGGGACAGATTACTAACTATGGCTACACCTTC. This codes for CASSLGPGQITNYGYTF.